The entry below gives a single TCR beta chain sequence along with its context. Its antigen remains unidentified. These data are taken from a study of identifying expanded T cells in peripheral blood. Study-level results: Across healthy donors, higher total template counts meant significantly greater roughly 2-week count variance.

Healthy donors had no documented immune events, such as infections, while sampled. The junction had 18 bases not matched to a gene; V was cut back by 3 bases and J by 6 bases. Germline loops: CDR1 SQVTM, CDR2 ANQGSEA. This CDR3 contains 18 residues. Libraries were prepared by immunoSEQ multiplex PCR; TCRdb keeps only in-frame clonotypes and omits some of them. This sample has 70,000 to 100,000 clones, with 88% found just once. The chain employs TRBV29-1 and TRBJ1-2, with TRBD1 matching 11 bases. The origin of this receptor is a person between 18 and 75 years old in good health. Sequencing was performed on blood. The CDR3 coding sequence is TGCAGCGTTGATCCCAGGCCCGGACAGGGGGCTACTTCGGATGGCTACACCTTC. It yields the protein CSVDPRPGQGATSDGYTF.